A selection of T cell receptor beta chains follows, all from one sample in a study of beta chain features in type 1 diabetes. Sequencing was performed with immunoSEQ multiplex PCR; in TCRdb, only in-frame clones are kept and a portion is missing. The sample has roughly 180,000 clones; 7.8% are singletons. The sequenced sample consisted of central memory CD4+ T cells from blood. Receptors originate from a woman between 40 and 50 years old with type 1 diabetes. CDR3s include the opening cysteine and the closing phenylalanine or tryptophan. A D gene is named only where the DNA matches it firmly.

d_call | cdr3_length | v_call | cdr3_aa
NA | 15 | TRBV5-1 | CASSLEDSRKSPLHF
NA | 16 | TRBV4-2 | CASSQSGNGQQNGYTF
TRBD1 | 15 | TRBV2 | CASRPRDRAIETQYF
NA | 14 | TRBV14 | CASSQEGRVKTQYF
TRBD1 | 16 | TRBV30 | CAWSGTGSPRNEKLFF
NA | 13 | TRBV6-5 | CASTTLGVAEAFF
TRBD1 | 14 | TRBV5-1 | CASSPQGEGTEAFF
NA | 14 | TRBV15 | CATSRDAIPSPQHF
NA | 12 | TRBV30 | CAWSQTRNTQYF
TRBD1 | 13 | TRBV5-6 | CASSSGQGDGYTF
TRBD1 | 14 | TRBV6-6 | CASRYTGVVYEQYF
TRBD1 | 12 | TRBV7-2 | CASSRQGEGYTF
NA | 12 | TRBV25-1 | CASSGSGNEQFF
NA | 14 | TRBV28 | CASIPSGSSYEQYF
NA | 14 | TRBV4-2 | CASSQELFPETQYF
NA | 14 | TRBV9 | CASSALQGVGELFF
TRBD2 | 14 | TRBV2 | CASSTGLVTDTQYF
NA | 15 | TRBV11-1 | CASSPLGRGWTEAFF
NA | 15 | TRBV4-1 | CASSQAQSFTGELFF
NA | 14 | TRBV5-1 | CASSLAGGRNEQFF
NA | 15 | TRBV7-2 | CASSLNMGAQETQYF
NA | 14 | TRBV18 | CASSPSVGRSPLHF
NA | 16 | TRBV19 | CASSIDGSSGANVLTF
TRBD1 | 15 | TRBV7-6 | CASSLAGQGDYEQYF
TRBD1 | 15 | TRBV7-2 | CASSLDRDRGHEQYF
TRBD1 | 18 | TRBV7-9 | CASSLAGGQAAVNYGYTF
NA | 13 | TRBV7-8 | CASSLLDQETQYF
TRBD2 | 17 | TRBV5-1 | CASSLASLGLAPGTQYF
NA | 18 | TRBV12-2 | CASRLSKFKGVMNTEAFF
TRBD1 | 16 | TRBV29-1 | CSVGGTGSYSNQPQHF
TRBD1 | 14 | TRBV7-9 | CASSLTGETGELFF
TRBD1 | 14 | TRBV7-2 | CASRRQGDSYEQYF
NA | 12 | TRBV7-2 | CASSMGGYEQYF
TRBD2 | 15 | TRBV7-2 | CASSLAGTSVNRLFF
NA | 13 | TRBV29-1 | CSVDRGGTGELFF
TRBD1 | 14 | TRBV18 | CASSHGQGNQPQHF
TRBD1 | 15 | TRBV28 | CASGSGTGRFNEQFF
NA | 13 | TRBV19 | CASRIGEESPLHF
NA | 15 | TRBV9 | CASSPHEGSFYEQYF
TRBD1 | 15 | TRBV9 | CASSVEGGTAYGYTF
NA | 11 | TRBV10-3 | CAISEVVGYTF
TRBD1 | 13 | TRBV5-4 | CASSSDREVEAFF
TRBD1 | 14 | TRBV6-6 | CATWDSFSNQPQHF
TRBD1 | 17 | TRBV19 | CASSIPGQGNLAQPQHF
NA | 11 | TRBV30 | CAFRGQETQYF
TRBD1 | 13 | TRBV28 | CASRGQGNTEAFF
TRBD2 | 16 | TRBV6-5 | CASSSVRAGGQETQYF
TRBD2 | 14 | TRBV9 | CASSPSGLYNEQFF